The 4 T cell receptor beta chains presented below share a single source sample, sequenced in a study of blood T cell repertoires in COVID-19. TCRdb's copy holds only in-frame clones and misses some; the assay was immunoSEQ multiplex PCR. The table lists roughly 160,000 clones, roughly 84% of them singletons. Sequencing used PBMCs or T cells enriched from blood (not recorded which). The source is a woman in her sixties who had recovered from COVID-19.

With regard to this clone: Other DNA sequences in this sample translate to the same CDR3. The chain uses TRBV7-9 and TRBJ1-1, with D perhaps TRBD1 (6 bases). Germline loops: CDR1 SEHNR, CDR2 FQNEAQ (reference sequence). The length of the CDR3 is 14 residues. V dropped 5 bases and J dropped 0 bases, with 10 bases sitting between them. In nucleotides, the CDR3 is TGTGCCAGCAGCCACGGACAGTTGAACACTGAAGCTTTCTTT. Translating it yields CASSHGQLNTEAFF.

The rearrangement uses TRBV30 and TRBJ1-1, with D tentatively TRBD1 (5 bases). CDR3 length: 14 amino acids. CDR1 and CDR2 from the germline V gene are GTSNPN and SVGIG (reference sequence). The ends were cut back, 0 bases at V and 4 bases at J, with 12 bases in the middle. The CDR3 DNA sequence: TGTGCCTGGAGTGTAAATGCCGGGGGCACTGAAGCTTTCTTT. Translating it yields CAWSVNAGGTEAFF.

This chain's CDR3 is CASRPGQENYGYTF. In DNA form, the CDR3 reads TGTGCCAGCAGACCGGGACAGGAAAACTATGGCTACACCTTC. The chain couples TRBV5-4 to TRBJ1-2; TRBD1 agrees at 8 bases. Germline CDR1 and CDR2: SGHNT and YYREEE (reference sequence). The CDR3 has 14 amino acids. The J segment lost 2 bases and the V segment lost 5 bases, leaving 5 bases of the junction unmatched.

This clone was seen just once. The CDR3 nucleotides read TGTGCCAGCAGCCCACAGGGTCCCAACACTGAAGCTTTCTTT. This sequence encodes CASSPQGPNTEAFF. The chain uses TRBV11-3 and TRBJ1-1; weak D call: TRBD1 (6 bases). V was pared by 5 bases and J by 2 bases, with 12 bases between. The CDR3 sequence is 14 residues long. CDR1 is SGHNT, CDR2 YENEEA, per germline. Using reference TRBV11-3 and TRBJ1-1 for the parts outside the CDR3, the full variable domain is EAGVVQSPRYKIIEKKQPVAFWCNPISGHNTLYWYLQNLGQGPELLIRYENEEAVDDSQLPKDRFSAERLKGVDSTLKIQPAELGDSAVYLCASSPQGPNTEAFFGQGTRLTVV.